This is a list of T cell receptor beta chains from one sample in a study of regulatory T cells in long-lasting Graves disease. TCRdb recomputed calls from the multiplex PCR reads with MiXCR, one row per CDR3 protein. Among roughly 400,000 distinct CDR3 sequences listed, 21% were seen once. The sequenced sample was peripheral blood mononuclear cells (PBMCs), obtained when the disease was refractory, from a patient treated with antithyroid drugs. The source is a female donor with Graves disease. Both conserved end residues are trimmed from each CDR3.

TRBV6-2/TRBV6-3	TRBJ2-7	ASRTSSSYEQY
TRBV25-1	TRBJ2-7	ASGGGDRAYEQY
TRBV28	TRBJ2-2	ASSLYTGELF
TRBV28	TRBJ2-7	ASSLGGGVREQY
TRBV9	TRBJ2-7	ASSAGGQPYEQY
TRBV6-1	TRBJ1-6	ASSESGQHNSPLH
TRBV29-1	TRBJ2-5	SVEGPGGGETQY
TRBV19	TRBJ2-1	ASTLGTSANNEQF
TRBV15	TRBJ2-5	ATSREWPGPSGTQY
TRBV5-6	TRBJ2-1	ASSLDPLGSYNEQF
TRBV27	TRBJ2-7	ASSLTEGYEQY
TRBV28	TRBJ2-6	ASTPPQGSAGANVLT
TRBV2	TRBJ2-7	ASTRGSGNSYEQY
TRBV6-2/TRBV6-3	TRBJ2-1	ASSPIAGGDYNEQF
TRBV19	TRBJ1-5	ASSIELFQPQH
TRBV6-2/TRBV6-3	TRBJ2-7	ASSSPLLREQY